The 22 T cell receptor beta chains given below trace back to one sample, sequenced in a study of blood T cells in healthy people across ages. Next came a second PCR, run for about 7 to 12 cycles, which used a sample-barcoded 5' primer along with a J-beta primer mix. TCRdb recomputed calls from the 5' RACE reads with MiXCR, one row per CDR3 protein. This table holds over 1,500,000 distinct CDR3 sequences, less than 50% found once. The specimen was blood. These receptors all stem from a woman aged 40 to 50 in good health.

V and J are TRBV6-5 and TRBJ2-1; D could derive from TRBD1 or TRBD2 (5 bases each). V dropped 0 bases and J dropped 6 bases, with 21 bases sitting between them. Germline V gives CDR1 MNHEY, CDR2 SVGAGI. CDR3 length: 18 amino acids. The CDR3 is CASSYSGSGTLKVNEQFF. For the CDR3, the DNA is TGTGCCAGCAGTTACTCGGGTTCCGGGACCTTAAAGGTCAATGAGCAGTTCTTC.

The chain carries TRBV30 and TRBJ2-3; the D is unclear. This CDR3 is built from 13 residues. Germline V lookup: CDR1 GTSNPN, CDR2 SVGIG (reference sequence). Trimming removed 2 bases from V and 0 bases from J, with 6 bases in between. DNA for the CDR3: TGTGCCTGGAGTACCGTTAGCACAGATACGCAGTATTTT. It specifies CAWSTVSTDTQYF.

The chain uses TRBV4-3 and TRBJ2-6; 7 bases map to TRBD2. Germline CDR1 reads LGHNA; CDR2 reads YSLEER. The CDR3 runs to 20 residues. V was pared by 0 bases and J by 0 bases, with 11 bases of the junction left unmatched. The CDR3 here is CASSQDWGGFGVSGANVLTF. DNA of the CDR3: TGCGCCAGCAGCCAAGATTGGGGGGGTTTTGGGGTCTCTGGGGCCAACGTCCTGACTTTC.

J is TRBJ2-7 and V is TRBV28, with D possibly being TRBD2 (6 bases). CDR1 and CDR2 from the germline V gene are MDHEN and SYDVKM. This CDR3 is 16 amino acids long. V lost 4 bases, J lost 0 bases, and 16 bases lay in between. The CDR3 sequence is CASSSDNRGSSYEQYF. The CDR3 DNA reads TGTGCCAGCAGTTCTGACAACCGGGGGAGCTCCTACGAGCAGTACTTC.

The chain carries TRBV11-2 and TRBJ2-5, with 9 bases matching TRBD1. There are 16 residues in the CDR3. Per the germline V gene, CDR1 is SGHAT and CDR2 is FQNNGV. V lost 5 bases, J lost 4 bases, and 11 bases stayed unmatched. The CDR3 loop reads CASSSTGTGRRETQYF. The CDR3 DNA reads TGTGCCAGCAGCAGCACCGGGACAGGGAGGCGAGAGACCCAGTACTTC.

The V call is TRBV20-1, the J call TRBJ2-5, with 7 bases fitting TRBD1. Trimming cost V 4 bases and J 2 bases; bases outside gene matches: 4. CDR1 is DFQATT and CDR2 is SNEGSKA in the germline V gene (reference sequence). The CDR3 is 13 residues long. CDR3 region: CSATPDRQETQYF. DNA of the CDR3: TGCAGTGCTACGCCGGACAGGCAAGAGACCCAGTACTTC.

This clonotype was detected a few times. The rearrangement joins TRBV5-1 to TRBJ2-1; TRBD2 aligns across 7 bases. The germline V gene has CDR1 SGHRS and CDR2 YFSETQ. CDR3 length equals 15 residues. The V and J ends lost 5 bases and 2 bases, in that order; junction bases with no gene match: 7. This CDR3 is CASRSQLAAYNEQFF. The DNA for the CDR3 is TGCGCCAGCAGATCGCAGCTAGCGGCCTACAATGAGCAGTTCTTC.

This rearrangement joins TRBV3-1 to TRBJ2-1; TRBD2 matches at 9 bases. From germline, CDR1 is LGHDT and CDR2 YNNKEL (reference sequence). This CDR3 region has 16 residues. With 0 bases clipped from V and 15 bases from J, the junction kept 15 bases outside the gene matches. The CDR3: CASSQDRRGGGDSGFF. CDR3 DNA: TGTGCCAGCAGCCAAGACAGGCGGGGGGGCGGTGATAGTGGGTTCTTC.

This clonotype was detected many times. This chain links TRBV6-2 or TRBV6-3 with TRBJ1-1, with D maybe TRBD1 (6 bases). The CDR3 is 13 amino acids. Germline loops: CDR1 MNHEY, CDR2 SVGEGT. Trimming removed 8 bases from V and 5 bases from J, with 15 bases in between. The CDR3: CASVFQGTTEAFF. The DNA for the CDR3 is TGTGCCAGCGTCTTTCAGGGGACGACTGAAGCTTTCTTT.

This clonotype has only a few counts. The chain recombines TRBV9 with TRBJ2-3; D gene unclear. Germline V CDR1 and CDR2: SGDLS, YYNGEE. The CDR3 is made up of 16 amino acids. V lost 0 bases and J 4 bases, leaving 15 bases between the germline ends. This chain's CDR3 is CASSVGSRALADTQYF. Written as DNA, the CDR3 is TGTGCCAGCAGCGTAGGTAGTAGGGCATTGGCAGATACGCAGTATTTT.

J is TRBJ2-3 and V is TRBV3-1; 10 bases align to TRBD2. The germline V gene encodes CDR1 LGHDT and CDR2 YNNKEL (reference sequence). CDR3 length: 16 residues. V gave up 0 bases and J gave up 2 bases; unmatched junction bases: 2. CDR3 in DNA: TGTGCCAGCAGCCAAGAAGCGGGGGGGCTCACAGATACGCAGTATTTT. It translates to CASSQEAGGLTDTQYF.

The sample holds a few counts of this clonotype. J is TRBJ2-7 and V is TRBV6-2 or TRBV6-3, with 7 bases lining up with TRBD2. The DNA matches TRBJ2-5 better at its end, which makes the J call doubtful. This CDR3 is 15 amino acids long. The germline V gene has CDR1 MNHEY and CDR2 SVGEGT. CDR3 sequence (DNA): TGTGCCAGCAGTTACTCTGGTCTAGCGGAAGAGACCCAGTACTTC. Protein: CASSYSGLAEETQYF.

This clonotype was recorded a few times. The chain employs TRBV11-1 and TRBJ2-7; the match to TRBD2 covers 8 bases. The CDR3 extends over 15 amino acids. The trim removed 5 bases at V and 0 bases at J, leaving 6 bases unmatched. Germline assignment: CDR1 SGHAT and CDR2 FQDESV (reference sequence). CDR3 in DNA: TGTGCCAGCAGCAAGGCGGGGGGCCCCTCCTACGAGCAGTACTTC. Translation gives CASSKAGGPSYEQYF.

This clonotype was counted between two and nine times. This sequence joins TRBV5-6 and TRBJ2-5, with a tentative D call TRBD1 (5 bases). Between the trimmed V and J ends, which lost 7 bases and 0 bases, there was a span of 19 bases. This CDR3 region has 16 residues. Germline CDR1 and CDR2: SGHDT and YYEEEE. This CDR3 reads CASRPVQVTHQETQYF. For the CDR3, the DNA is TGTGCCAGCCGCCCCGTACAGGTGACTCACCAAGAGACCCAGTACTTC.

J is TRBJ2-1 and V is TRBV28; tentatively, D is TRBD2 (6 bases). V was clipped by 2 bases and J by 13 bases, with 21 bases between them. Germline V gene data show CDR1 as MDHEN and CDR2 as SYDVKM. This CDR3 comprises 15 residues. CDR3 DNA: TGTGCCAGCAGTTTAGGTACCCCATCGGGGGAGACCCAGTTCTTC. As protein: CASSLGTPSGETQFF.

The chain joins TRBV5-1 to TRBJ1-2; D call uncertain. Trimming shortened V by 4 bases and J by 7 bases, and 23 bases separated the two germline ends. CDR3 size: 16 residues. Germline V gives CDR1 SGHRS, CDR2 YFSETQ. Written as DNA, the CDR3 is TGCGCCAGCAGCAGGAGGTTTGAGGGAATTGAGTCTGGCTACACCTTC. Translation gives CASSRRFEGIESGYTF.

The chain employs TRBV7-2 and TRBJ2-5, with TRBD1 matching over 7 bases. The CDR3 spans 15 residues. Germline CDR1 is SGHTA and CDR2 is FQGNSA. The ends lost 1 base at V and 0 bases at J; junction bases unmatched: 2. For the CDR3, the DNA is TGTGCCAGCAGCTTAGTCGGGACAGACCAAGAGACCCAGTACTTC. Encoded protein: CASSLVGTDQETQYF.

This sequence joins TRBV29-1 and TRBJ1-2, with 8 nucleotides matching TRBD1. Trimming cost V 3 bases and J 6 bases; bases outside gene matches: 6. The CDR3 extends over 13 amino acids. Germline V gene lookup returns CDR1 SQVTM and CDR2 ANQGSEA. Written as DNA, the CDR3 is TGCAGCGTTGATCCAGGGGGCGCGGATGGCTACACCTTC. It codes for CSVDPGGADGYTF.

The genes are TRBV29-1 and TRBJ2-7; maybe TRBD2 (7 bases). V was cut by 5 bases and J by 3 bases, with 14 bases left in between. Per the germline V gene, CDR1 is SQVTM and CDR2 is ANQGSEA. The CDR3 runs to 13 residues. CDR3 DNA sequence: TGCAGCGTTTTATCCGGGGGGCACTACGAGCAGTACTTC. It yields the protein CSVLSGGHYEQYF.

The chain is built from TRBV6-5 and TRBJ2-5, with D perhaps given as TRBD1 or TRBD2 (5 bases each). Deletions cut 4 bases from V and 2 bases from J, with 23 bases between. This CDR3 spans 18 amino acids. CDR1 MNHEY and CDR2 SVGAGI come from the germline V gene. Here the CDR3 DNA reads TGTGCCAGCAGTTGGGATCCGGGACCGAGTAGGGGTCAAGAGACCCAGTACTTC. This translates into CASSWDPGPSRGQETQYF.

The rearrangement uses TRBV20-1 and TRBJ2-3; 9 positions match TRBD2. The CDR3 length is 15 residues. CDR1 is DFQATT, CDR2 SNEGSKA, per germline (reference sequence). Unmatched junction bases numbered 8, after V lost 4 bases and J lost 3 bases. The CDR3: CSATRAGGSTDTQYF. DNA of the CDR3: TGCAGTGCTACCAGAGCGGGGGGATCGACAGATACGCAGTATTTT.

The rearrangement links TRBV2 to TRBJ2-5; TRBD1 is a possible D gene (5 bases). The CDR3 covers 15 residues. CDR1 is SNHLY, CDR2 FYNNEI, per germline. Trimming removed 0 bases from V and 4 bases from J, with 12 bases in between. The CDR3 spells CASSEAGVRLETQYF. The CDR3 DNA follows: TGTGCCAGCAGTGAAGCAGGGGTCCGGTTAGAGACCCAGTACTTC.